One T cell receptor (beta chain) is described in this entry. The data were taken from a study of cytomegalovirus exposure and HLA in healthy donors. This CDR3 has 15 residues. Per germline, CDR1 SGHDN and CDR2 FVKESK. V lost 4 bases to trimming and J lost 3 bases; unmatched junction nucleotides: 8. The study ran its PCR with 60 Vbeta and 13 Jbeta primers. TCRdb keeps only in-frame clones here, not all; method: immunoSEQ multiplex PCR. This sample's clone table lists about 110,000 clones. The clonotype comes from a man aged 35 to 55 in good health and CMV-seropositive. The J gene is TRBJ2-7, the V gene TRBV14, with 8 nucleotides matching TRBD1. Source material: PBMCs. CDR3: CASSPGTGGYYEQYF. As DNA, the CDR3 is TGTGCCAGCAGCCCAGGGACAGGAGGCTACTACGAGCAGTACTTC.